The subject of this entry is one TCR beta chain. The antigen remains undetermined. Other DNA sequences within the sample encode an identical CDR3. The CDR3 runs 16 residues. V lost 5 bases and J lost 0, with 14 bases in between. Germline loops: CDR1 SEHNR, CDR2 FQNEAQ (reference sequence). The entry originates in a study of shared clonotypes between healthy human individuals. Measured with immunoSEQ multiplex PCR; TCRdb has only the in-frame clones, and not every one. In the table there are approximately 2.5 million clones, more than 85% of which are singletons. Study-wide results and limits: A generally larger estimated richness was seen in naive subsets than in memory subsets.

V and J are TRBV7-9 and TRBJ1-3; no definite D call. The TCR sequence derives from a man aged 18 to 30 in good health. Some clones in this sample may be carry-over from other donors' samples. Sequences were obtained from naive CD4+ T cells from PBMCs. The subset was: CD45RA+ positively selected. CDR3 nucleotide sequence: TGTGCCAGCAGCCCAAGGACGGGTCACTCTGGAAACACCATATATTTT. Protein sequence: CASSPRTGHSGNTIYF.